Listed below are T cell receptor beta chains from one sample, sequenced in a study of T-cell memory formation after mild COVID-19. TCRdb re-called the 5' RACE reads with MiXCR, one entry per CDR3 protein. Of some 200,000 distinct CDR3 sequences listed, approximately 10% are singletons. The sample taken for sequencing was PBMCs or a T cell subset sorted from them (not recorded which). The receptors were sampled from a man aged 18 to 35 who had mild COVID-19 (a few samples of this study predate the infection). Cell type and time point are not known. Both conserved end residues are part of each CDR3. Fields, in order: D gene, V gene, clone size, J gene, CDR3 DNA, CDR3 protein. A D gene is named only where the DNA matches it firmly. Clone size appears in some rows only: once, few, many, or a class for an expanded clone.

>TRBD1|TRBV5-4|many|TRBJ1-2
TGTGCCAGCAGCCAGGGACAGGGGAACTATGGCTACACCTTC
CASSQGQGNYGYTF
>-|TRBV7-2|few|TRBJ2-1
TGTGCCAGCAGCTTACGGTCACAGTGGGATGAGCAGTTCTTC
CASSLRSQWDEQFF
>-|TRBV20-1|many|TRBJ2-1
TGCAGTGCTAGGAGACCGGGACGGAACTATGAGCAGTTCTTC
CSARRPGRNYEQFF
>TRBD1|TRBV6-5|-|TRBJ1-2
TGTGCCAGCAGTCGGGACAGCATCCATTCCTATGGCTACACCTTC
CASSRDSIHSYGYTF
>-|TRBV5-1|-|TRBJ2-5
TGCGCCAGCAGCTTGGAGGCAGGGCGTAAGGGGACCCAGTACTTC
CASSLEAGRKGTQYF
>-|TRBV7-2|-|TRBJ2-5
TGTGCCAGCAGCTTAAGGCGGCAACAAGAGACCCAGTACTTC
CASSLRRQQETQYF
>TRBD2|TRBV7-2|many|TRBJ2-2
TGTGCCAGCAGCTTAGGGGGGCGCTGGGAGCGGGGGGGCGTCACCGGGGAGCTGTTTTTT
CASSLGGRWERGGVTGELFF
>-|TRBV5-1|many|TRBJ2-5
TGCGCCAGCAGCTTGGCCCCGGGACCACCAGAGACCCAGTACTTC
CASSLAPGPPETQYF
>-|TRBV9|few|TRBJ2-5
TGTGCCAGCAGCGTCGGGGGGCTCCAAGAGACCCAGTACTTC
CASSVGGLQETQYF
>-|TRBV20-1|-|TRBJ2-3
TGCAGTGCTAGGGACCCTAGGAGCACAGATACGCAGTATTTT
CSARDPRSTDTQYF
>-|TRBV21-1|-|TRBJ2-1
TGTGCCAGCAGCAACAAGCTAGCGGGGGGACATTACAATGAGCAGTTCTTC
CASSNKLAGGHYNEQFF
>-|TRBV24-1|-|TRBJ2-5
TGTGCCACCAGTGATTTGGAGACCCAGTACTTC
CATSDLETQYF
>-|TRBV5-1|-|TRBJ1-1
TGCGCCAGCAGCTTTTATCCCCACTCGAACACTGAAGCTTTCTTT
CASSFYPHSNTEAFF
>TRBD2|TRBV7-2|few|TRBJ2-3
TGTGCCAGCAGCTTAGTTCTAGCGGGGGGGCTTAGCACAGATACGCAGTATTTT
CASSLVLAGGLSTDTQYF
>TRBD1|TRBV14|-|TRBJ1-2
TGTGCCAGCAGCCAGGGGACAGGGGGATTCTATGGCTACACCTTC
CASSQGTGGFYGYTF
>-|TRBV29-1|many|TRBJ2-3
TGCAGTATCAGGGCTACAGATACGCAGTATTTT
CSIRATDTQYF
>TRBD2|TRBV3-1|-|TRBJ2-2
TGTGCCAGCAGCCACTCCGGGACTAGCGGCACCGGGGAGCTGTTTTTT
CASSHSGTSGTGELFF
>-|TRBV6-2/TRBV6-3|many|TRBJ2-1
TGTGCCAGCAGTTACTCGACGGCCCTGGGCCCCTACAATGAGCAGTTCTTC
CASSYSTALGPYNEQFF
>-|TRBV3-1|many|TRBJ2-4
TGTGCCAGCAGCCCCTACGCGTCAAACATTCAGTACTTC
CASSPYASNIQYF
>-|TRBV5-1|-|TRBJ1-3
TGCGCCAGCAGCTTGGTCGGCAGCTTCTCTGGAAACACCATATATTTT
CASSLVGSFSGNTIYF
>TRBD1|TRBV15|-|TRBJ1-1
TGTGCCACCTCCCCCGGGACAGCTCCCGAAGCTTTCTTT
CATSPGTAPEAFF
>TRBD2|TRBV12-3/TRBV12-4|few|TRBJ2-3
TGTGCCAGCAGTTCACTTGGGGGGGGGTTCACAGATACGCAGTATTTT
CASSSLGGGFTDTQYF
>-|TRBV7-9|-|TRBJ1-5
TGTGCCAGCAGCCCTCGGGGGGGCAATCAGCCCCAGCATTTT
CASSPRGGNQPQHF
>-|TRBV28|many|TRBJ1-2
TGTGCCAGCAGTTTTGGGGTAGACGGCTACACCTTC
CASSFGVDGYTF
>-|TRBV11-3|-|TRBJ2-1
TGTGCCAGCAGCTTAGATATAGGTGGAGGGAATGAGCAGTTCTTC
CASSLDIGGGNEQFF
>TRBD2|TRBV5-1|many|TRBJ2-3
TGCGCCAGCAGCTTGGACGGGGGGGCAGATACGCAGTATTTT
CASSLDGGADTQYF
>TRBD2|TRBV20-1|-|TRBJ2-1
TGCAGTGCTAGAGGTAGCGGGGGGGCCAATGAGCAGTTCTTC
CSARGSGGANEQFF
>-|TRBV7-3|many|TRBJ2-3
TGTGCCAGCAGCTTAGGGCTGCGCACAGATACGCAGTATTTT
CASSLGLRTDTQYF
>-|TRBV5-6|-|TRBJ1-1
TGTGCCAGCAGCCCTCGGCGGGGCGCGGGGAACACTGAAGCTTTCTTT
CASSPRRGAGNTEAFF